This is a list of T cell receptor beta chains from one sample in a study of PD-L1 blockade in urothelial cancer. The table came from immunoSEQ multiplex PCR; TCRdb's copy has only in-frame clones and leaves some out. The sample yields about 84,000 clones, roughly 82% seen once. The source was PBMCs, collected around atezolizumab (anti-PD-L1) treatment. These receptors all come from a man in his 70s with urothelial cancer. Both conserved end residues are part of each CDR3. Fields, in order: V gene, clone size, J gene, D gene, CDR3 DNA, CDR3 protein. A D gene is named only where the DNA matches it firmly. Size tells how often a clone was seen (once, few, many) or the class of an expanded clone, and some rows leave it out.

TRBV7-8	.	TRBJ1-1	TRBD1	TGTGCCAGCAGCCCGCCGGACAGGAGCAACACTGAAGCTTTCTTT	CASSPPDRSNTEAFF
TRBV18	.	TRBJ2-7	TRBD1	TGTGCCAGCTCACCATTTCAAGGGGGACAGGGGAGCTCCTACGAGCAGTACTTC	CASSPFQGGQGSSYEQYF
TRBV18	.	TRBJ2-1	.	TGTGCCAGCTCACCATCTAGCGACTCCTACAATGAGCAGTTCTTC	CASSPSSDSYNEQFF
TRBV9	.	TRBJ2-5	.	TGTGCCAGCAGCCCCCTCTTGGGGGCGGAGACCCAGTACTTC	CASSPLLGAETQYF
TRBV5-1	.	TRBJ1-1	.	TGCGCCAGCAGTCCTCAGTTGCAGGGTGGCACTGAAGCTTTCTTT	CASSPQLQGGTEAFF
TRBV14	.	TRBJ2-7	TRBD2	TGTGCCAGCAGCCGCCTAGCGGGGGTCAACGAGCAGTACTTC	CASSRLAGVNEQYF
TRBV5-4	.	TRBJ1-1	TRBD1	TGTGCCAGCAGCTTGGATCTACAGGGGTCCCCCACTGAAGCTTTCTTT	CASSLDLQGSPTEAFF
TRBV5-1	.	TRBJ1-5	.	TGCGCCAGCAGCTTGGTCGGGGGTAGCAATCAGCCCCAGCATTTT	CASSLVGGSNQPQHF
TRBV12-5	.	TRBJ2-3	.	TGTGCTACCTCCACGGACAGAACAGATACGCAGTATTTT	CATSTDRTDTQYF
TRBV19	.	TRBJ2-2	TRBD2	TGTGCCAGTAGCCCAGGACTAGAAGCCGGGGAGCTGTTTTTT	CASSPGLEAGELFF
TRBV5-1	.	TRBJ2-7	TRBD2	TGCGCCAGCAGCTTGGAGGCGGGAGCCCCCTACGAGCAGTACTTC	CASSLEAGAPYEQYF
TRBV6-5	.	TRBJ2-3	TRBD1	TGTGCCAGCAGACAGGGGGACGATACGCAGTATTTT	CASRQGDDTQYF
TRBV6-1	.	TRBJ1-2	.	TGTGCCATCCGAATGGGGGGTAGCTATGGCTACACCTTC	CAIRMGGSYGYTF
TRBV18	.	TRBJ1-1	TRBD1	TGTGCCAGCTCAGACGGACAGGGGACTGGAACTGAAGCTTTCTTT	CASSDGQGTGTEAFF
TRBV6-5	once	TRBJ2-7	.	TGTGCCAGCAGTAGGCAGGGACACGACGAGCAGTACTTC	CASSRQGHDEQYF
TRBV10-3	few	TRBJ2-2	.	TGTGCCATCACGGGGAGCCGCGAGGGCACCGGGGAGCTGTTTTTT	CAITGSREGTGELFF
TRBV19	.	TRBJ1-2	TRBD1	TGTGCCAGTTCTCCCCCGGGACAGATTAACTATGGCTACACCTTC	CASSPPGQINYGYTF
TRBV7-9	.	TRBJ2-3	.	TGTGCCAGCAGCTTACTAACGCCAGATACGCAGTATTTT	CASSLLTPDTQYF
TRBV2	.	TRBJ2-1	.	TGTGCCAGCAGTGAGTCAAAGGGAGGTGAGCAGTTCTTC	CASSESKGGEQFF
TRBV10-2	.	TRBJ1-1	TRBD1	TGCGCCAGCAGTGATCCAGGGGGCTTAACTGAAGCTTTCTTT	CASSDPGGLTEAFF
TRBV5-1	.	TRBJ2-3	TRBD1	TGCGCCAGCAGCCCACAGGGGGTAGATACGCAGTATTTT	CASSPQGVDTQYF
TRBV19	few	TRBJ2-5	.	TGTGCCAGTAAACGCGGGTTGCAGATCCAAGAGACCCAGTACTTC	CASKRGLQIQETQYF
TRBV10-3	few	TRBJ1-6	.	TGTGCCATCAAAGACAGGAACAATTCACCCCTCCACTTT	CAIKDRNNSPLHF
TRBV19	.	TRBJ2-3	TRBD2	TGTGCCAGTAGTATTGGTCTAGCGGAAATCACAGATACGCAGTATTTT	CASSIGLAEITDTQYF
TRBV10-3	.	TRBJ2-2	.	TGTGCCATCACCGGCGGGGACGCGAACACCGGGGAGCTGTTTTTT	CAITGGDANTGELFF
TRBV2	.	TRBJ2-2	.	TGTGCCAGCCTGGAGGGAGCCGGGGAGCTGTTTTTT	CASLEGAGELFF
TRBV7-6	.	TRBJ1-3	.	TGTGCCAGCAGCTTCGGGGCGGGGGAGGCGGTCGTTGGAAACACCATATATTTT	CASSFGAGEAVVGNTIYF
TRBV9	.	TRBJ2-5	TRBD2	TGTGCCAGCAGCGTAGAAAGCGGCGGGGGGAGGGGAGAGACCCAGTACTTC	CASSVESGGGRGETQYF
TRBV5-1	.	TRBJ2-4	.	TGCGCCAGCAGCTTTGACAGAGAAAACATTCAGTACTTC	CASSFDRENIQYF
TRBV2	.	TRBJ1-5	.	TGTGCCAGCAGTTTACTGGGAGCGGGGGGCAATCAGCCCCAGCATTTT	CASSLLGAGGNQPQHF
TRBV19	many	TRBJ1-1	.	TGTGCCAGCCGACAGAAGAACACTGAAGCTTTCTTT	CASRQKNTEAFF
TRBV6-6	.	TRBJ1-1	.	TGTGCCAGCAAGCAGTTACTCGGGGGCACTGAAGCTTTCTTT	CASKQLLGGTEAFF
TRBV7-8	.	TRBJ1-3	TRBD1	TGTGCCAGCAGCTGGACAGGGCAAAACTCTGGAAACACCATATATTTT	CASSWTGQNSGNTIYF
TRBV18	.	TRBJ2-3	.	TGTGCCAGCTCACCGGGCAGGGAGGCAGATACGCAGTATTTT	CASSPGREADTQYF